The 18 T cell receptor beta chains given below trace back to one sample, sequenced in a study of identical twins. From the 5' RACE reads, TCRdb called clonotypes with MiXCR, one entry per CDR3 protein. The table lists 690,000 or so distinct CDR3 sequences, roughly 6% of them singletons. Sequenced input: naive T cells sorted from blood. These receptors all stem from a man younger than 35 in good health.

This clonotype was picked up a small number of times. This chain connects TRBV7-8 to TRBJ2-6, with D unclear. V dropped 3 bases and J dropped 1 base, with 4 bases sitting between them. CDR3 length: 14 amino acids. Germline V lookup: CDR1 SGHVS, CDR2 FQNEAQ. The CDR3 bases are TGTGCCAGCAGCTTTTGGTCTGGGGCCAACGTCCTGACTTTC. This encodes CASSFWSGANVLTF.

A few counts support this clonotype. This chain's CDR3 is CSVKTANTGELFF. The CDR3 DNA reads as TGCAGCGTAAAGACAGCGAACACCGGGGAGCTGTTTTTT. This chain connects TRBV29-1 to TRBJ2-2; a possible D gene is TRBD1 (5 bases). CDR1 and CDR2 from the germline V gene are SQVTM and ANQGSEA. This CDR3 contains 13 residues. Trimming removed 6 bases at V and 0 bases at J, with 8 bases between.

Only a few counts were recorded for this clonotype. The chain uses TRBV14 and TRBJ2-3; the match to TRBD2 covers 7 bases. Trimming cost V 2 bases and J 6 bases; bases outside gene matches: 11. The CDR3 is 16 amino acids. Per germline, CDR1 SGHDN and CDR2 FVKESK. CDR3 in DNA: TGTGCCAGCAGCCAATCAACTAGCGCAAAAAAGGATACGCAGTATTTT. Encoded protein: CASSQSTSAKKDTQYF.

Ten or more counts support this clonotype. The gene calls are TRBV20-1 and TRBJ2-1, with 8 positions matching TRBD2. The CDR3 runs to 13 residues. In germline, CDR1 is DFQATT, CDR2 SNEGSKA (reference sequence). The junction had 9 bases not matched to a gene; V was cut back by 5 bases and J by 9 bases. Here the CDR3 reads CSAPGTRSREQFF. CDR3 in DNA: TGCAGTGCTCCCGGGACTAGGAGCCGTGAGCAGTTCTTC.

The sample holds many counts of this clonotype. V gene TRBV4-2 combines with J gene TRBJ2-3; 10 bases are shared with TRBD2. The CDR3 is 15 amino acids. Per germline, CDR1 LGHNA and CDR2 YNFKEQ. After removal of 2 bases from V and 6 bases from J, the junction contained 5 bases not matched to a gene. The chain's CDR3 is CASSQKSGGEDTQYF. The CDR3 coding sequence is TGTGCCAGCAGCCAAAAAAGCGGGGGGGAGGATACGCAGTATTTT.

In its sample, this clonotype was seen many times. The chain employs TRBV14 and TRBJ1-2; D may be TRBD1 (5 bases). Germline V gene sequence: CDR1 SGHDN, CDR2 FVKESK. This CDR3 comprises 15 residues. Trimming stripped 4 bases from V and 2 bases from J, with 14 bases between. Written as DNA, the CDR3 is TGTGCCAGCAGCCTATCCGGGACGATCAACTATGGCTACACCTTC. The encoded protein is CASSLSGTINYGYTF.

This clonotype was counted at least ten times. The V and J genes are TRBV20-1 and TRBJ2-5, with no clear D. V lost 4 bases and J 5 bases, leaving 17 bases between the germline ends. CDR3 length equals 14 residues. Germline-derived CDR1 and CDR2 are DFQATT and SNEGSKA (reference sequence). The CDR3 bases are TGCAGTGCTACGTCTAGGCGCCGGGCCGAGACCCAGTACTTC. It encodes CSATSRRRAETQYF.

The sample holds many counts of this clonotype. This CDR3 is CASSKVEQGLCYGYTF. CDR3 sequence (DNA): TGTGCCAGCAGCAAAGTGGAACAGGGGTTATGTTACGGCTACACCTTC. This sequence joins TRBV21-1 and TRBJ1-2; the table's TRBD1 call for D was not verified on the DNA. TRBV21-1 is shown as a pseudogene. This CDR3 contains 16 residues.

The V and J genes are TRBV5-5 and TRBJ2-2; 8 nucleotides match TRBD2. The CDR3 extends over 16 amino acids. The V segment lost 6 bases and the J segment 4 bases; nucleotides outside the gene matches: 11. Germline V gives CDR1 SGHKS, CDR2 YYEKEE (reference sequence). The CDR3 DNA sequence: TGTGCCAGCATCCTTCAAGCGGGAGTCGGCACCGGGGAGCTGTTTTTT. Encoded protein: CASILQAGVGTGELFF.

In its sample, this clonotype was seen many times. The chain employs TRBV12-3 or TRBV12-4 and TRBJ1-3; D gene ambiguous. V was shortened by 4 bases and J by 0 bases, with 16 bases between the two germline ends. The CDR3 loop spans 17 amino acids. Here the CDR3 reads CASSSHPGPRSGNTIYF. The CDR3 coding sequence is TGTGCCAGCAGTTCGCACCCCGGGCCCCGCTCTGGAAACACCATATATTTT.

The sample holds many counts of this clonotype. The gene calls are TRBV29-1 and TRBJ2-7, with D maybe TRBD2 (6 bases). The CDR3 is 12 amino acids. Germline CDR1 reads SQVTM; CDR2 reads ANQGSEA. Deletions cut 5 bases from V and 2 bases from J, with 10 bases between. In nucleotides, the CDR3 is TGCAGCGTTCGGGAGCAAGCCTACGAGCAGTACTTC. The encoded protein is CSVREQAYEQYF.

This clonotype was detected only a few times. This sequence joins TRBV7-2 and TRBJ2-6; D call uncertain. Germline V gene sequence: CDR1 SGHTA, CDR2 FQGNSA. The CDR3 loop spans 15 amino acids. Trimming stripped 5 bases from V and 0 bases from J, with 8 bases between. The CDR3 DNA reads TGTGCCAGCAGCGTTCAGAGCTCTGGGGCCAACGTCCTGACTTTC. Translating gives CASSVQSSGANVLTF. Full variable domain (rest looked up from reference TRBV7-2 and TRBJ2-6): GAGVSQSPSNKVTEKGKDVELRCDPISGHTALYWYRQSLGQGLEFLIYFQGNSAPDKSGLPSDRFSAERTGGSVSTLTIQRTQQEDSAVYLCASSVQSSGANVLTFGAGSRLTVL.

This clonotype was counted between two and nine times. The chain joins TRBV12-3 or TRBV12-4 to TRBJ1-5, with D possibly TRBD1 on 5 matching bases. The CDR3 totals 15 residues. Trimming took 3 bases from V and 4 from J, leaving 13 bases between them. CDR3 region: CASSFSARGNQPQHF. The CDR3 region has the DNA TGTGCCAGCAGTTTTTCGGCAAGGGGAAATCAGCCCCAGCATTTT.

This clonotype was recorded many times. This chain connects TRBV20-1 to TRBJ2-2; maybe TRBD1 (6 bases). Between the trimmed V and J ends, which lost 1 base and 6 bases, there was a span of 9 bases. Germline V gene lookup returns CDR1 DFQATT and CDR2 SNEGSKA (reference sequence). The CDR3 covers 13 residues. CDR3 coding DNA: TGCAGTGCTAGAGTCACAGGGCCCGGGGAGCTGTTTTTT. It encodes CSARVTGPGELFF.

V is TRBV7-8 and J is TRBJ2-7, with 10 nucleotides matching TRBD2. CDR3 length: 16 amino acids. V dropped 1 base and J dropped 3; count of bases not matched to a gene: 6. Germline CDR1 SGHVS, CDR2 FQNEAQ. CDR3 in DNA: TGTGCCAGCAGCTTAGAGGGACTAGCGCTGAACTACGAGCAGTACTTC. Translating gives CASSLEGLALNYEQYF.

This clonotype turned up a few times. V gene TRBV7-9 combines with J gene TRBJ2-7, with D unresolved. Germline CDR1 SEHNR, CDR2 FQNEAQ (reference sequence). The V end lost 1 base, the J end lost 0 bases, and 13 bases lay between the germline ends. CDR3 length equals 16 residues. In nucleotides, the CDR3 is TGTGCCAGCAGCTTAGGGCAGGTGACTCCCTCCTACGAGCAGTACTTC. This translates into CASSLGQVTPSYEQYF. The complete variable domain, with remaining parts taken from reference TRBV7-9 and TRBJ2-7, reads DTGVSQNPRHKITKRGQNVTFRCDPISEHNRLYWYRQTLGQGPEFLTYFQNEAQLEKSRLLSDRFSAERPKGSFSTLEIQRTEQGDSAMYLCASSLGQVTPSYEQYFGPGTRLTVT.

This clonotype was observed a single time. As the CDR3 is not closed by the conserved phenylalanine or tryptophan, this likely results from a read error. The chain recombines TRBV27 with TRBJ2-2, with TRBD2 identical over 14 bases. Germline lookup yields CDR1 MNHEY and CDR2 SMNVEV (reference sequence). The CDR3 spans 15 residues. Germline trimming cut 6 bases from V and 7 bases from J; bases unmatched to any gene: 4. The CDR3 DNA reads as TGTGCCAGCAGGGGACTAGCGGGAGTTAACGGGGAGCTGTTTTCT. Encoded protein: CASRGLAGVNGELFS.

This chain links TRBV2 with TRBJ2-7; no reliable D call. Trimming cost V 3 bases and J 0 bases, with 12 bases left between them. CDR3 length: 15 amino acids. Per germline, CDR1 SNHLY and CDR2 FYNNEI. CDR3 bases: TGTGCCAGCAGTGAGACACCCAAGAGCTCCTACGAGCAGTACGTC. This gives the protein CASSETPKSSYEQYV.